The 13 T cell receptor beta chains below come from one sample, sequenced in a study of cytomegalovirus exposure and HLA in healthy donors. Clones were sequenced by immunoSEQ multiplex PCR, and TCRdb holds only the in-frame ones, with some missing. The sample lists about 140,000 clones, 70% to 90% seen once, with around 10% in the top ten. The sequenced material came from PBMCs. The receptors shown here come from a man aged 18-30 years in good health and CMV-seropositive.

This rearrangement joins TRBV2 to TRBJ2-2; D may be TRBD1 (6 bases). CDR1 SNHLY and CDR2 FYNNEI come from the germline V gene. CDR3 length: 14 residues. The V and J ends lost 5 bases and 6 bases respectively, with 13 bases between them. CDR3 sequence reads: CASSPQGRAGELFF. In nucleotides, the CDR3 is TGTGCCAGCAGTCCACAGGGCAGGGCCGGGGAGCTGTTTTTT.

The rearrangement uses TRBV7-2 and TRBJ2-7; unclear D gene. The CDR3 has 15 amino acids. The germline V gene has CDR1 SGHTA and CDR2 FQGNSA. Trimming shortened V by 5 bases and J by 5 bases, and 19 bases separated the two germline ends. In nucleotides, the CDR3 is TGTGCCAGCAGCCACCCCCGTTGGGCCACGGACGAGCAGTACTTC. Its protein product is CASSHPRWATDEQYF.

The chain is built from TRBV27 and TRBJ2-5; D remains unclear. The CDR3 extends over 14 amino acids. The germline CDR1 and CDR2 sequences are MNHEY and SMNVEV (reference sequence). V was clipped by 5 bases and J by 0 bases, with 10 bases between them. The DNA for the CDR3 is TGTGCCAGCAGTGTTCGACTTTACCAAGAGACCCAGTACTTC. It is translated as CASSVRLYQETQYF.

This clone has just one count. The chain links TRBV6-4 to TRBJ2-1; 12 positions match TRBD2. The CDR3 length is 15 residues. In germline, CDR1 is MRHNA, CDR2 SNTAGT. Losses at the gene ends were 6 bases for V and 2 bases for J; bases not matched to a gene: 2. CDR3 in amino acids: CASSRTSGTYNEQFF. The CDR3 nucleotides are TGTGCCAGCAGCCGGACTAGCGGGACCTACAATGAGCAGTTCTTC.

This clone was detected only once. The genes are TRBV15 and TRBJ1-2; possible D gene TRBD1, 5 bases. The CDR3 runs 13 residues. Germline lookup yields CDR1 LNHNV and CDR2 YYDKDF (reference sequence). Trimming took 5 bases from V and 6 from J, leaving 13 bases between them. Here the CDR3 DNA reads TGTGCCACCAGCCCGACAGCCTTCGATGGCTACACCTTC. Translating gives CATSPTAFDGYTF.

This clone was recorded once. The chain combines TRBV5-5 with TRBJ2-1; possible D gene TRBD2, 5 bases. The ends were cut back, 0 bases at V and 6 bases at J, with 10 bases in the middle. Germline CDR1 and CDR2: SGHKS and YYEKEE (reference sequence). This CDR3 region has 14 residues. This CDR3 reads CASSLERVGNEQFF. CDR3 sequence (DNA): TGTGCCAGCAGCTTGGAGAGGGTCGGCAATGAGCAGTTCTTC.

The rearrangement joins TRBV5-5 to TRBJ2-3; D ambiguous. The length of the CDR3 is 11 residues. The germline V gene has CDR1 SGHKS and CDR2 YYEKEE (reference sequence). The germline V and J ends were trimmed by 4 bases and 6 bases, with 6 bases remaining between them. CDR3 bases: TGTGCCAGCAGCCCCGAGGATACGCAGTATTTT. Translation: CASSPEDTQYF.

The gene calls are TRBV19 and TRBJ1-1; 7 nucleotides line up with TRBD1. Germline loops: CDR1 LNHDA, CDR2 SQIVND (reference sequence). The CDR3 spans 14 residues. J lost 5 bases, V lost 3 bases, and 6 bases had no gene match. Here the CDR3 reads CASSISDRATEAFF. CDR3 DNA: TGTGCCAGTAGTATCTCCGACAGGGCAACTGAAGCTTTCTTT.

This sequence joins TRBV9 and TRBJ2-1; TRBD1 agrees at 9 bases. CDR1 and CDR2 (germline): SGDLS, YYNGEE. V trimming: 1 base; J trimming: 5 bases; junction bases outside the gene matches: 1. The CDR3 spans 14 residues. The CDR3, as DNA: TGTGCCAGCAGCGTAAACAGGGGGCACAATGAGCAGTTCTTC. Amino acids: CASSVNRGHNEQFF.

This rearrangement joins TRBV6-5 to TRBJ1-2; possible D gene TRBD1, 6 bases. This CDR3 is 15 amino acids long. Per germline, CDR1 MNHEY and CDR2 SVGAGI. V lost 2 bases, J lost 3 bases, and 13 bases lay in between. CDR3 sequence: CASSYRRGEDYGYTF. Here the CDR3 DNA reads TGTGCCAGCAGTTACCGCAGGGGTGAGGACTATGGCTACACCTTC.

The CDR3 bases are TGCGCCAGCAGCCACACAGGGGGCGCCTATGGCTACACCTTC. It translates to CASSHTGGAYGYTF. V is TRBV5-1 and J is TRBJ1-2, with 9 bases that match TRBD1. The CDR3 has 14 amino acids. Germline V gives CDR1 SGHRS, CDR2 YFSETQ. The V and J ends lost 4 bases and 4 bases, in that order; junction bases with no gene match: 5.

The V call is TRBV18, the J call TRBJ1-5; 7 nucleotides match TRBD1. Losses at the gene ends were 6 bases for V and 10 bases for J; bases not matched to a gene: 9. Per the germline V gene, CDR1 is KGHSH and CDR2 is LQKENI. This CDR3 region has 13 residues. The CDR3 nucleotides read TGTGCCAGCTCCAGGACAGGCGACAGACCCCAGCATTTT. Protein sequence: CASSRTGDRPQHF.

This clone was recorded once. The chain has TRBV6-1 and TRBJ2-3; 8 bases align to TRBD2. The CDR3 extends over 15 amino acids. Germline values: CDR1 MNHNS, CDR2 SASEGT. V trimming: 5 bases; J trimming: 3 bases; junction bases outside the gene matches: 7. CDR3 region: CASSTESGRTDTQYF. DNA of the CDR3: TGTGCCAGCAGTACCGAGAGCGGGAGAACAGATACGCAGTATTTT.